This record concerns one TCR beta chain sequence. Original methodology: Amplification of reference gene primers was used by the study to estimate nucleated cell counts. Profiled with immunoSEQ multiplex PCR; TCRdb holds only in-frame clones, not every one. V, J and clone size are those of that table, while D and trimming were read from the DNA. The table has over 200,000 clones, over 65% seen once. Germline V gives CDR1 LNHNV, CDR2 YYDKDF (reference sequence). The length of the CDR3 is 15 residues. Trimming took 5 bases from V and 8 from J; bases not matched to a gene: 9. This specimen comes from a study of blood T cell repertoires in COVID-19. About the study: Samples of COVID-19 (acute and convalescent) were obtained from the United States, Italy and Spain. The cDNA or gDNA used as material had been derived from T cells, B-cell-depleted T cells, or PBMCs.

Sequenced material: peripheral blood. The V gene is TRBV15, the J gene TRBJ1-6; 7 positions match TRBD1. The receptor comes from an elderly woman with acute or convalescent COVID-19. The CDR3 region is CATSPTIDRDSPLHF. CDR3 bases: TGTGCCACCAGCCCCACCATCGACAGGGATTCACCCCTCCACTTT.